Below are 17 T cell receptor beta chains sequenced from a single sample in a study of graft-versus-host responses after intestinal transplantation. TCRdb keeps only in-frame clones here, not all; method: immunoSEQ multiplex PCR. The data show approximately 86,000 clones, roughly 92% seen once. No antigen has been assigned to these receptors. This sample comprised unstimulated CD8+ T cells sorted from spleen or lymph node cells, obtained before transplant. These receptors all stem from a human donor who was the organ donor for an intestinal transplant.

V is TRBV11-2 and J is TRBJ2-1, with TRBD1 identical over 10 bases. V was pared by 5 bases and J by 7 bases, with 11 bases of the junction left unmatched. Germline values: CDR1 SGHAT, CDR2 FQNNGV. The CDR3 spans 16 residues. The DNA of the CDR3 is TGTGCCAGCAGCCTAGTGGGACAGGGGAATTTGAATGAGCAGTTCTTC. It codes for CASSLVGQGNLNEQFF.

The CDR3 is CASSPTGTYEQYF. The CDR3 region has the DNA TGTGCCAGCAGCCCTACAGGGACCTACGAGCAGTACTTC. This chain connects TRBV7-9 to TRBJ2-7; tentative D call: TRBD1 (6 bases). Trimming removed 5 bases at V and 2 bases at J, with 10 bases between. The CDR3 consists of 13 residues. CDR1 is SEHNR and CDR2 is FQNEAQ in the germline V gene (reference sequence).

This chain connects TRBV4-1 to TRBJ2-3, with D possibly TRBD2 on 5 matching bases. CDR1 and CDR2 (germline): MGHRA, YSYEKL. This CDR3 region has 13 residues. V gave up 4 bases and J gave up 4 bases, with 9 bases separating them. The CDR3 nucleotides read TGCGCCAGCAGCCCTACTAGAGCAGATACGCAGTATTTT. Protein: CASSPTRADTQYF.

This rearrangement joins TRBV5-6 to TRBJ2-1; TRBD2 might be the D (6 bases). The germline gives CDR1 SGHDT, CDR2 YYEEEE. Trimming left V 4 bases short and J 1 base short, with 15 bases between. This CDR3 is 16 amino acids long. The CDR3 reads CASSPYVGGSYNEQFF. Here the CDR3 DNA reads TGTGCCAGCAGCCCCTATGTTGGAGGGTCCTACAATGAGCAGTTCTTC.

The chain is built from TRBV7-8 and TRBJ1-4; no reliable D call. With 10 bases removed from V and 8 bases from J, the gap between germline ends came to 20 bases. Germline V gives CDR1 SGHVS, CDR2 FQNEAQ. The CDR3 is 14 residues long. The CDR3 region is CATRLGSGSEKLFF. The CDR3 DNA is TGTGCCACCCGACTAGGGTCCGGCTCAGAAAAACTGTTTTTT.

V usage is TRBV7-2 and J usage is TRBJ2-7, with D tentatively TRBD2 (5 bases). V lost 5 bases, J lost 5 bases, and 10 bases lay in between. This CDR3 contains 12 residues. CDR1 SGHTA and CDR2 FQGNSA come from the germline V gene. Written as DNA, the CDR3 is TGTGCCAGCAGCCTCCCGGGGAACGAGCAGTACTTC. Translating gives CASSLPGNEQYF.

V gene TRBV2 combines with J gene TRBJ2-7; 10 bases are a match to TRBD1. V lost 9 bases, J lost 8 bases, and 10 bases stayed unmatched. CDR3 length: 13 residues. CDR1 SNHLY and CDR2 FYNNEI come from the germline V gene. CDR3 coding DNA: TGTGCCAGGGGGACAGGGGAATCTACGAAGCAGTACTTC. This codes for CARGTGESTKQYF.

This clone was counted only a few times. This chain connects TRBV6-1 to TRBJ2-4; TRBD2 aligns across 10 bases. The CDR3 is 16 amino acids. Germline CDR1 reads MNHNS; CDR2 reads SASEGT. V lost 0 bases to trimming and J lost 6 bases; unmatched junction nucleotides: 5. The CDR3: CASSEAVGLAANIQYF. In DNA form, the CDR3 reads TGTGCCAGCAGTGAAGCTGTAGGACTAGCGGCAAACATTCAGTACTTC.

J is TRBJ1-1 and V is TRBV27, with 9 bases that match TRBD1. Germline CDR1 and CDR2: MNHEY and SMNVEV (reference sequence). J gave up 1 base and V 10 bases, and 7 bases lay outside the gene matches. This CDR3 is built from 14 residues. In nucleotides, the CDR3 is TGTGCCACCCGCAGACAGGGGGAGAACACTGAAGCTTTCTTT. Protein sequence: CATRRQGENTEAFF.

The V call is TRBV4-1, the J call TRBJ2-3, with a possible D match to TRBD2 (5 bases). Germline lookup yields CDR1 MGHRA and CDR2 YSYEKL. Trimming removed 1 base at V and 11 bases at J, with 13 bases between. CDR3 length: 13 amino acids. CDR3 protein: CASSQVRGDWQYF. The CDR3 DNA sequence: TGCGCCAGCAGCCAAGTCCGGGGAGATTGGCAGTATTTT.

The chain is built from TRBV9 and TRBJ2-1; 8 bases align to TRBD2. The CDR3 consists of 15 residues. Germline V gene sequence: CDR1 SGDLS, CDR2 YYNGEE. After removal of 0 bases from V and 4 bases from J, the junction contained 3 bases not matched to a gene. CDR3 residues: CASSVAGGPYNEQFF. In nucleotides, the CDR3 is TGTGCCAGCAGCGTAGCGGGGGGGCCGTACAATGAGCAGTTCTTC.

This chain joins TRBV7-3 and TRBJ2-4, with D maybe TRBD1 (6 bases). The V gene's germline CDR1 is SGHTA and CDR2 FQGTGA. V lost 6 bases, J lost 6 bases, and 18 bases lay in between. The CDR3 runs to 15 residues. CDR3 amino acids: CASSPGHGAPNIQYF. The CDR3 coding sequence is TGTGCCAGCAGTCCGGGACACGGGGCTCCAAACATTCAGTACTTC.

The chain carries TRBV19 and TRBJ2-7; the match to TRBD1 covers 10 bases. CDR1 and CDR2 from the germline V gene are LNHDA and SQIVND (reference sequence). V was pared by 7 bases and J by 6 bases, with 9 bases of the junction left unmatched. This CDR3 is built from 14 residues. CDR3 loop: CASTPGQGLGEQYF. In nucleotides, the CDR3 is TGTGCCAGTACTCCGGGACAGGGGCTCGGCGAGCAGTACTTC. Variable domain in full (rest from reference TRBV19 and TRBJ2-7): DGGITQSPKYLFRKEGQNVTLSCEQNLNHDAMYWYRQDPGQGLRLIYYSQIVNDFQKGDIAEGYSVSREKKESFPLTVTSAQKNPTAFYLCASTPGQGLGEQYFGPGTRLTVT.

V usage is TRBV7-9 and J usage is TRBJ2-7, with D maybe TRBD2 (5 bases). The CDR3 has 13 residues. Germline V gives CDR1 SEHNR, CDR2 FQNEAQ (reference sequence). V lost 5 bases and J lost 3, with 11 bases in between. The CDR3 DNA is TGTGCCAGCAGCCCTAGGACTGACTACGAGCAGTACTTC. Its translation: CASSPRTDYEQYF.

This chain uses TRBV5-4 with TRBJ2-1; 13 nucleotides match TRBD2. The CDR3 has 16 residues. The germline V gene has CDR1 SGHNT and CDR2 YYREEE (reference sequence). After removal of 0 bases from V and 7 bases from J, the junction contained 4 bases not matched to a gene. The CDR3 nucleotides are TGTGCCAGCAGCTTGGACGGACTAGCGGGGGTGAATGAGCAGTTCTTC. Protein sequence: CASSLDGLAGVNEQFF.

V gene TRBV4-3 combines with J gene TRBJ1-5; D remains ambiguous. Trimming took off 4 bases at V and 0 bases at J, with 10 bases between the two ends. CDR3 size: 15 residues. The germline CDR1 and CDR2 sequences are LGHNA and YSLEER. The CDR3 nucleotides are TGCGCCAGCAGCCGCGCTATATATAGCAATCAGCCCCAGCATTTT. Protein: CASSRAIYSNQPQHF.

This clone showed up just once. The CDR3 protein is CASSQVVSGKDNEQFF. The CDR3 nucleotides read TGCGCCAGCAGCCAAGTGGTTAGCGGAAAAGACAATGAGCAGTTCTTC. V is TRBV4-1 and J is TRBJ2-1; perhaps TRBD2 as D (6 bases). The CDR3 sequence is 16 residues long. V was pared by 1 base and J by 5 bases, with 15 bases between. Germline V gene data show CDR1 as MGHRA and CDR2 as YSYEKL.